This T cell receptor beta chain was profiled in a study of T cell changes during pregnancy in multiple sclerosis. V lost 0 bases and J 7 bases, leaving 12 bases between the germline ends. The CDR3 runs to 14 residues. CDR1 is MNHNY and CDR2 is SVGAGI in the germline V gene (reference sequence). The assay was immunoSEQ multiplex PCR, and TCRdb's table has in-frame clones only and misses some. The sample gives under 55,000 clones, about 90% of which show up once; about 2% is in the top ten. The clonotype was recovered from a female donor with multiple sclerosis, enrolled in a pregnancy study. The chain combines TRBV6-6 with TRBJ1-2; no clear D. Material: peripheral blood, obtained in the first trimester of pregnancy. The CDR3 region is CASSYSSGWGGYTF. The CDR3 bases are TGTGCCAGCAGTTACTCTTCGGGGTGGGGTGGCTACACCTTC.